These T cell receptor beta chains were read from a single sample in a study of OX40 agonist ivuxolimab in advanced cancers. Only in-frame clones appear in the TCRdb table, and some are missing; sequencing was by immunoSEQ multiplex PCR. The sample lists approximately 74,000 clones, approximately 91% occurring once. Sample: CD4+ or CD8+ T cells sorted from blood, taken in a trial of the OX40 agonist ivuxolimab. All receptors derive from an adult with an advanced solid tumor such as melanoma, head and neck, liver or kidney cancer. The CDR3 runs from the conserved cysteine through the conserved F or W. A D gene is named only where the DNA matches it firmly. Size tells how often a clone was seen (once, few, many) or the class of an expanded clone, and some rows leave it out.

>TRBV19|TRBJ2-1|TRBD2|.
CASSINSGLAGGYEQFF
TGTGCCAGTAGTATTAATTCGGGACTAGCGGGAGGGTATGAGCAGTTCTTC
>TRBV7-9|TRBJ2-3|TRBD2|.
CASSIAGGPRGTDTQYF
TGTGCCAGCAGTATAGCGGGAGGGCCGCGGGGCACAGATACGCAGTATTTT
>TRBV6-5|TRBJ1-4|TRBD1|.
CASSDGQGWRKLFF
TGTGCCAGCAGTGACGGACAGGGTTGGCGAAAACTGTTTTTT
>TRBV12-5|TRBJ2-1|.|once
CASGLGPGQGREQFF
TGTGCTAGTGGTTTGGGGCCGGGGCAGGGGAGGGAGCAGTTCTTC
>TRBV28|TRBJ1-5|.|once
CASSLWWDSNQPQHF
TGTGCCAGCAGTTTATGGTGGGATAGCAATCAGCCCCAGCATTTT
>TRBV11-2|TRBJ1-5|.|.
CASSFGSLGNQPQHF
TGTGCCAGCAGCTTTGGGAGTTTAGGCAATCAGCCCCAGCATTTT
>TRBV4-2|TRBJ1-5|TRBD1|.
CASSQGGGGEGNQPQHF
TGTGCCAGCAGCCAAGGAGGAGGGGGCGAGGGCAATCAGCCCCAGCATTTT
>TRBV10-2|TRBJ2-5|.|few
CASSPGTETQYF
TGCGCCAGCAGTCCCGGGACAGAGACCCAGTACTTC
>TRBV25-1|TRBJ2-4|.|once
CASSGTGPIAKNIQYF
TGTGCCAGCAGTGGAACGGGGCCTATAGCCAAAAACATTCAGTACTTC
>TRBV19|TRBJ1-5|.|.
CASSWQGNQPQHF
TGTGCCAGTAGTTGGCAGGGCAATCAGCCCCAGCATTTT
>TRBV28|TRBJ2-3|.|.
CASNRALRDTQYF
TGTGCCAGTAACAGGGCCCTCAGAGATACGCAGTATTTT
>TRBV29-1|TRBJ2-3|.|.
CSVALEADTQYF
TGCAGCGTTGCCCTAGAGGCAGATACGCAGTATTTT
>TRBV5-1|TRBJ2-7|TRBD2|.
CASSSPSGSYTYEQYF
TGCGCCAGCAGCTCCCCTAGCGGGAGTTACACCTACGAGCAGTACTTC
>TRBV7-2|TRBJ2-4|.|.
CASSLAYAERINIQYF
TGTGCCAGCAGCTTAGCGTACGCGGAACGGATAAACATTCAGTACTTC
>TRBV28|TRBJ2-1|TRBD2|.
CASSSPRGRANEQFF
TGTGCCAGCAGTTCCCCTCGCGGGAGGGCCAATGAGCAGTTCTTC
>TRBV7-9|TRBJ2-7|TRBD1|.
CASSPNRGAYEQYF
TGTGCCAGCAGCCCGAACAGGGGAGCCTACGAGCAGTACTTC
>TRBV7-9|TRBJ2-2|.|.
CASSPHWETGELFF
TGTGCCAGCAGCCCCCACTGGGAGACCGGGGAGCTGTTTTTT
>TRBV6-1|TRBJ2-7|.|.
CASGRGQATYEQYF
TGTGCCAGCGGCCGTGGGCAGGCAACCTACGAGCAGTACTTC
>TRBV6-1|TRBJ1-4|.|.
CASSRPGLGGEKLFF
TGTGCCAGCAGCCGACCGGGACTTGGTGGTGAAAAACTGTTTTTT
>TRBV4-1|TRBJ2-3|TRBD1|once
CASSQDRERGLVDTQYF
TGCGCCAGCAGCCAAGACCGCGAGAGGGGGCTAGTGGATACGCAGTATTTT
>TRBV11-3|TRBJ2-1|.|.
CASSLFAYNEQFF
TGTGCCAGCAGCTTATTCGCGTACAATGAGCAGTTCTTC
>TRBV6-5|TRBJ2-7|TRBD2|.
CASKVLAGAHEQYF
TGTGCCAGCAAGGTTTTAGCGGGAGCCCACGAGCAGTACTTC
>TRBV5-8|TRBJ1-5|.|.
CASSLERISNQPQHF
TGTGCCAGCAGCTTGGAACGTATAAGCAATCAGCCCCAGCATTTT
>TRBV12-2|TRBJ2-1|.|.
CASRSQPGTSGRDYNEQFF
TGTGCAAGTCGCTCCCAGCCCGGGACTAGCGGGAGGGATTACAATGAGCAGTTCTTC
>TRBV11-2|TRBJ2-1|TRBD2|few
CASSLLTSVNNEQFF
TGTGCCAGCAGCCTACTGACTAGCGTGAACAATGAGCAGTTCTTC
>TRBV11-2|TRBJ1-1|.|.
CASSLVDSGTEAFF
TGTGCCAGCAGCTTAGTGGATAGTGGCACTGAAGCTTTCTTT
>TRBV7-9|TRBJ1-4|.|.
CASSLAGTGGEKLFF
TGTGCCAGCAGCTTAGCCGGCACCGGAGGGGAAAAACTGTTTTTT
>TRBV11-2|TRBJ2-5|.|.
CASSLDRVGETQYF
TGTGCCAGCAGCTTGGACCGAGTGGGAGAGACCCAGTACTTC
>TRBV10-3|TRBJ2-1|TRBD1|.
CAIRETGGHEQFF
TGTGCCATCAGGGAGACAGGGGGCCATGAGCAGTTCTTC
>TRBV27|TRBJ1-1|TRBD1|few
CASRITGGVNTEAFF
TGTGCCAGCAGGATAACAGGGGGAGTCAACACTGAAGCTTTCTTT
>TRBV7-9|TRBJ2-2|TRBD2|.
CASSPRGLADTGELFF
TGTGCCAGCAGCCCCCGCGGACTAGCGGACACCGGGGAGCTGTTTTTT
>TRBV6-5|TRBJ2-3|.|.
CASSYERAGTDTQYF
TGTGCCAGCAGCTACGAGAGGGCCGGTACAGATACGCAGTATTTT
>TRBV9|TRBJ1-1|.|.
CASSARAVNTEAFF
TGTGCCAGCAGCGCCCGCGCAGTGAACACTGAAGCTTTCTTT
>TRBV6-1|TRBJ1-2|.|.
CASSDRFGARLAHGYTF
TGTGCCAGCAGTGATCGTTTTGGCGCTCGCCTAGCCCATGGCTACACCTTC
>TRBV5-1|TRBJ2-4|.|once
CASSPGQAGANIQYF
TGCGCCAGCAGCCCCGGACAGGCGGGGGCAAACATTCAGTACTTC
>TRBV19|TRBJ2-3|.|.
CASSGYTDTQYF
TGTGCCAGTAGTGGATACACAGATACGCAGTATTTT
>TRBV6-1|TRBJ2-1|.|.
CASSVLRLSPNEQFF
TGTGCCAGCAGTGTTTTGAGGCTCTCCCCCAATGAGCAGTTCTTC
>TRBV5-1|TRBJ2-7|.|.
CASKTRGGSYEQYF
TGCGCCAGCAAAACTAGGGGGGGATCCTACGAGCAGTACTTC
>TRBV6-5|TRBJ2-1|TRBD2|.
CASSYSGTSGAGKQFF
TGTGCCAGCAGTTACTCCGGGACTAGCGGGGCCGGGAAGCAGTTCTTC
>TRBV4-1|TRBJ1-4|.|.
CASSQSRDPGREKLFF
TGCGCCAGCAGCCAATCCAGGGATCCCGGTAGGGAAAAACTGTTTTTT
>TRBV4-2|TRBJ2-5|.|.
CASSQDRPGQETQYF
TGTGCCAGCAGCCAAGATCGGCCAGGGCAAGAGACCCAGTACTTC
>TRBV4-2|TRBJ2-7|.|.
CASSHDRTEQYF
TGTGCCAGCAGCCATGATAGGACAGAACAGTACTTC
>TRBV15|TRBJ1-3|TRBD1|.
CATSTRTGKNTIYF
TGTGCCACCAGCACCCGGACAGGCAAGAACACCATATATTTT
>TRBV18|TRBJ1-4|.|.
CASSRTRRTNEKLFF
TGTGCCAGCTCTCGGACGAGGAGAACTAATGAAAAACTGTTTTTT
>TRBV18|TRBJ1-3|.|.
CASYTLLSGNTIYF
TGTGCCAGCTATACACTGCTCTCTGGAAACACCATATATTTT
>TRBV18|TRBJ2-1|.|.
CASSPPANNEQFF
TGTGCCAGCTCACCGCCCGCCAATAATGAGCAGTTCTTC
>TRBV6-5|TRBJ1-4|.|.
CASSRKTGMNEKLFF
TGTGCCAGCAGCAGAAAGACCGGCATGAATGAAAAACTGTTTTTT
>TRBV28|TRBJ2-7|.|.
CASSLVTYEQYF
TGTGCCAGCAGTTTAGTTACCTACGAGCAGTACTTC
>TRBV29-1|TRBJ2-7|.|.
CSVALRVDYEQYF
TGCAGCGTTGCATTAAGGGTTGACTACGAGCAGTACTTC
>TRBV19|TRBJ2-2|TRBD2|few
CASTFWAGVSTGELFF
TGTGCCAGTACCTTTTGGGCGGGAGTAAGCACCGGGGAGCTGTTTTTT
>TRBV5-5|TRBJ1-2|.|.
CASNPWQSYGYTF
TGTGCCAGCAACCCGTGGCAGTCCTATGGCTACACCTTC
>TRBV27|TRBJ2-3|TRBD2|.
CASGALTSGRLTDTQYF
TGTGCCAGCGGGGCCCTGACTAGCGGGAGGTTGACAGATACGCAGTATTTT
>TRBV2|TRBJ2-7|.|.
CASSNPGSYEQYF
TGTGCCAGCTCAAACCCAGGGAGTTACGAGCAGTACTTC
>TRBV6-5|TRBJ2-4|TRBD2|.
CASRGAGEDLNIQYF
TGTGCCAGCAGGGGCGCGGGAGAGGATTTGAACATTCAGTACTTC
>TRBV9|TRBJ2-3|TRBD2|.
CASSVGLAGGPDTQYF
TGTGCCAGCAGCGTAGGGTTGGCGGGAGGGCCAGATACGCAGTATTTT
>TRBV19|TRBJ2-5|.|.
CASTSGPATGPGTQYF
TGTGCCAGCACCTCCGGCCCCGCTACAGGGCCCGGGACCCAGTACTTC
>TRBV6-6|TRBJ2-1|.|.
CASSRPYNEQFF
TGTGCCAGCAGCCGTCCCTACAATGAGCAGTTCTTC
>TRBV11-2|TRBJ2-7|TRBD2|.
CASSPTRRGRGEGYEQYF
TGTGCCAGCAGCCCCACACGGCGGGGGAGAGGGGAGGGCTACGAGCAGTACTTC
>TRBV14|TRBJ2-5|.|.
CASSQVGTQYF
TGTGCCAGCAGCCAAGTAGGGACCCAGTACTTC
>TRBV27|TRBJ1-1|.|.
CASSFRTAMNTEAFF
TGTGCCAGCAGTTTCCGGACTGCCATGAACACTGAAGCTTTCTTT